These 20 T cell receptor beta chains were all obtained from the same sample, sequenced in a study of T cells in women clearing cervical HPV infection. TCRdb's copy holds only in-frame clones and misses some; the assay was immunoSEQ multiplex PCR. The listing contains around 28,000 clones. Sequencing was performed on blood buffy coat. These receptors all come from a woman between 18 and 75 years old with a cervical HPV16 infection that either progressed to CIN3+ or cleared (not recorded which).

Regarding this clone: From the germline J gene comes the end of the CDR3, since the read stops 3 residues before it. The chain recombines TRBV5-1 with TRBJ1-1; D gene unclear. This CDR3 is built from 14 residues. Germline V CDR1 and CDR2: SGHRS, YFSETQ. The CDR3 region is CASTERKLTGEAFF. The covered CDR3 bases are TGCGCCAGCACCGAGAGGAAGTTAACCGGGGAA.

CDR3 amino acids: CSARDSLSYEQYF. The DNA read from the CDR3 is TGCAGTGCAAGGGACAGTCTCTCCTACGAG. J is TRBJ2-7 and V is TRBV20-1, with 7 nucleotides matching TRBD1. Read data end 3 residues before the CDR3 end; the end is taken from the germline J gene. This CDR3 contains 13 residues. Trimming took 6 bases from V and 0 from J; bases not matched to a gene: 5. CDR1 and CDR2 (germline): DFQATT, SNEGSKA (reference sequence).

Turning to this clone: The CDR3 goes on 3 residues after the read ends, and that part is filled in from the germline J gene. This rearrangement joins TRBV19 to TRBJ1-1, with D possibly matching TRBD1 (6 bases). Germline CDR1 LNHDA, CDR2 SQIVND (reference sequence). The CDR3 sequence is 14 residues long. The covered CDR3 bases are TGTGCCAGTAAAGACACGGGGACATTAGACATT. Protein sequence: CASKDTGTLDI. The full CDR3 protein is CASKDTGTLDIAFF.

The DNA read from the CDR3 is TGTGCCAGCTCTTTACTTGGGGCCAGAGAGACG. Encoded protein: CASSLLGARET. The whole CDR3 is CASSLLGARETQYF. V usage is TRBV2 and J usage is TRBJ2-3; D is possibly TRBD1 (5 bases). The read comes to an end 3 residues before the CDR3 does, leaving the germline J gene to fill in the end. CDR3 length: 14 residues. Germline V gives CDR1 SNHLY, CDR2 FYNNEI.

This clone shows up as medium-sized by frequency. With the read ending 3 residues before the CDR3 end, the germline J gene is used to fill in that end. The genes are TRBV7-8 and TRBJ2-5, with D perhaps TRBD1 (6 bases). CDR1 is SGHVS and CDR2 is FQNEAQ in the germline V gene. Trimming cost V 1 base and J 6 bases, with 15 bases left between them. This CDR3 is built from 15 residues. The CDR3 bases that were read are TGTGCCAGCAGCTTAGATAACAGGGTTACGAAGACC. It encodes CASSLDNRVTKT. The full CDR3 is CASSLDNRVTKTQYF.

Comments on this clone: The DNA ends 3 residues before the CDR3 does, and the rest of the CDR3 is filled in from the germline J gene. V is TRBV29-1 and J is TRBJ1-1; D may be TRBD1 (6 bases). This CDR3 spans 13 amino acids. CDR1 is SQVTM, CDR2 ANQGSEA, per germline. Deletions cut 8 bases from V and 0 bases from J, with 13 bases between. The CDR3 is CSSRDNLNTEAFF. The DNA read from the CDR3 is TGCAGCTCCCGGGACAACTTGAACACTGAA.

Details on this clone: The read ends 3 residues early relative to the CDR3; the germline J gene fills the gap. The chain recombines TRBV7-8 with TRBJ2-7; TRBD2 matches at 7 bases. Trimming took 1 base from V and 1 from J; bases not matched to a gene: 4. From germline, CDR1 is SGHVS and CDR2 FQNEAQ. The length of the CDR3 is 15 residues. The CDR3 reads CASSLVPGGSYEQYF. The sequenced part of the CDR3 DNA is TGTGCCAGCAGCTTAGTCCCCGGGGGGTCCTACGAG.

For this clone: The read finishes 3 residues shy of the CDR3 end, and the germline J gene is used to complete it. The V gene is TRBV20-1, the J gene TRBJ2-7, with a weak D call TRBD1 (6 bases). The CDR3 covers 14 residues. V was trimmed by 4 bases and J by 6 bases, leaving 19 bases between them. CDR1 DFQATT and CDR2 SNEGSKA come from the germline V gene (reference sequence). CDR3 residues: CSANTGPTTLEQYF. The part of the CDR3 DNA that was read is TGCAGTGCTAATACAGGGCCTACCACTCTCGAG.

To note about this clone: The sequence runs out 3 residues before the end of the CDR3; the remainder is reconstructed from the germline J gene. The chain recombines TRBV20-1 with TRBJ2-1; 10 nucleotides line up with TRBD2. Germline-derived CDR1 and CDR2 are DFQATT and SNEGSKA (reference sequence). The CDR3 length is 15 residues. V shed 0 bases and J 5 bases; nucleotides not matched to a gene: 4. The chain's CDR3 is CSARERTSGDNEQFF. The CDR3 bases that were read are TGCAGTGCTAGAGAAAGGACTAGCGGAGACAATGAG.

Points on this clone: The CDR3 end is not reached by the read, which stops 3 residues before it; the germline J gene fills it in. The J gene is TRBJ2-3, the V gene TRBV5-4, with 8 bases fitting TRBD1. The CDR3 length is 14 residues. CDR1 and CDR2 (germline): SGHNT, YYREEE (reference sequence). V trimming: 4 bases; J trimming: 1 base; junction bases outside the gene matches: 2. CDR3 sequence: CASSNRGGTDTQYF. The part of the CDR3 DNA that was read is TGTGCCAGCAGCAACAGGGGGGGCACAGATACG.

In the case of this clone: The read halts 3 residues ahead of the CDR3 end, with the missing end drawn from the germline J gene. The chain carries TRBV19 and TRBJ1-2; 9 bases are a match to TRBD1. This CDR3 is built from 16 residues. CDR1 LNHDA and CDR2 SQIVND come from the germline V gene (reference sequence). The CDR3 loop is CASSLSGTGPYNDYTF. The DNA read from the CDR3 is TGTGCCAGTAGTCTCTCCGGGACAGGGCCCTACAATGAC.

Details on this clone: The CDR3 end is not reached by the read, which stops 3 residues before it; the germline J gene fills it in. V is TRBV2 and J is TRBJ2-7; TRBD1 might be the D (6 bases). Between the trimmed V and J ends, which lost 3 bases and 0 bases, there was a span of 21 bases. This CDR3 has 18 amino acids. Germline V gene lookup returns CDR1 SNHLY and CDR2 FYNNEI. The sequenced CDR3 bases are TGTGCCAGCAGTGACCCCACTGCTGGGGGCCTTATCTCCTACGAG. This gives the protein CASSDPTAGGLISYE. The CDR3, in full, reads CASSDPTAGGLISYEQYF.

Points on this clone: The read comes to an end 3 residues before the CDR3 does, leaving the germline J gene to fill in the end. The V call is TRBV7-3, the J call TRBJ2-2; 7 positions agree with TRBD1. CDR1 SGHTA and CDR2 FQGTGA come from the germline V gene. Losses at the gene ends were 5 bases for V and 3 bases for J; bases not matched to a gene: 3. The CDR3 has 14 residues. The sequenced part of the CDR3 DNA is TGTGCCAGCAGCCGGGACAGCCACACCGGGGAG. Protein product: CASSRDSHTGE. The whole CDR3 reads CASSRDSHTGELFF.

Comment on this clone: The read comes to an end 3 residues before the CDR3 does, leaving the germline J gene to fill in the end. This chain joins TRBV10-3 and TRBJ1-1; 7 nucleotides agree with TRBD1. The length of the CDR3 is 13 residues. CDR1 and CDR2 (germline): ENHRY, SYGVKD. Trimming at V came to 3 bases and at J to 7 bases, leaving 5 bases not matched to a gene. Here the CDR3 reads CAISEGGVGEAFF. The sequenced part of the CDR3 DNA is TGTGCCATCAGTGAAGGGGGCGTGGGTGAA.

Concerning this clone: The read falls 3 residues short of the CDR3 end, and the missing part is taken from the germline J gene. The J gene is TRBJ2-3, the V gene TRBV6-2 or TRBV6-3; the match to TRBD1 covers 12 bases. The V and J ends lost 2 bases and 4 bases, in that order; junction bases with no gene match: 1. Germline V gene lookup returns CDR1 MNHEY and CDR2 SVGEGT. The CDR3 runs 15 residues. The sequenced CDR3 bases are TGTGCCAGCAGTTACGGGACAGGGGGCGCAGATACG. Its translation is CASSYGTGGADT. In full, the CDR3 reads CASSYGTGGADTQYF.

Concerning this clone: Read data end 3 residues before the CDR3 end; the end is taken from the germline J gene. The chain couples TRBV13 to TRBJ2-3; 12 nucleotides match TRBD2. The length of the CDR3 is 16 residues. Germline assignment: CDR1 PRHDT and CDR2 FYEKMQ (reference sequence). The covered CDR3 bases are TGTGCCAGCAGCTCAAGGACTAGCGGGGTGGGGGAGACG. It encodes CASSSRTSGVGET. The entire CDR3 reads CASSSRTSGVGETQYF.

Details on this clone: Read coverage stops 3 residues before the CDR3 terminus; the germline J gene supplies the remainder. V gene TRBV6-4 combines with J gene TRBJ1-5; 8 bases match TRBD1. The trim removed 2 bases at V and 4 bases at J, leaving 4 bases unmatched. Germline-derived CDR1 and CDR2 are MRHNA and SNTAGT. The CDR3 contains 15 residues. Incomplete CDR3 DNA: TGTGCCAGCAGTGACGACAGGGGAAGAAATCAGCCC. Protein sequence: CASSDDRGRNQP. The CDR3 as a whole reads CASSDDRGRNQPQHF.

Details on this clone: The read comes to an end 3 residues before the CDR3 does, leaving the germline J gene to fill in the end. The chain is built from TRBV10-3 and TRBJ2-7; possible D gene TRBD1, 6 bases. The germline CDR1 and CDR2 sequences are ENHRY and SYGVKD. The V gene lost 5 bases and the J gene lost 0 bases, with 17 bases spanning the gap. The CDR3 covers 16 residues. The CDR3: CAISSLSQGSSYEQYF. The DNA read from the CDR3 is TGTGCCATCAGTTCCTTATCCCAGGGGAGCTCCTACGAG.

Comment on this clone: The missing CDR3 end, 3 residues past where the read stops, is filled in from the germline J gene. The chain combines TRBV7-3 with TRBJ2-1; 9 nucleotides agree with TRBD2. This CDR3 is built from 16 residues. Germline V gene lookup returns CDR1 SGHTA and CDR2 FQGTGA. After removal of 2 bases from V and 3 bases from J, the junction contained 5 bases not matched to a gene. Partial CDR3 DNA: TGTGCCAGCAGCTTAGGGCTAGCGGGGCACTACAATGAG. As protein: CASSLGLAGHYNE. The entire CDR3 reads CASSLGLAGHYNEQFF.

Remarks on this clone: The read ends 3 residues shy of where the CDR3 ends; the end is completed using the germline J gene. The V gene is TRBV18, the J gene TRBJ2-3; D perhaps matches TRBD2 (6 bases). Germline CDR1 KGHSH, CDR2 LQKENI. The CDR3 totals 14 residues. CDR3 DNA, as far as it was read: TGTGCCAGCTCACCGGGGACTGTAACACGGCCG. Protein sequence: CASSPGTVTRP. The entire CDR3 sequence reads CASSPGTVTRPQYF.